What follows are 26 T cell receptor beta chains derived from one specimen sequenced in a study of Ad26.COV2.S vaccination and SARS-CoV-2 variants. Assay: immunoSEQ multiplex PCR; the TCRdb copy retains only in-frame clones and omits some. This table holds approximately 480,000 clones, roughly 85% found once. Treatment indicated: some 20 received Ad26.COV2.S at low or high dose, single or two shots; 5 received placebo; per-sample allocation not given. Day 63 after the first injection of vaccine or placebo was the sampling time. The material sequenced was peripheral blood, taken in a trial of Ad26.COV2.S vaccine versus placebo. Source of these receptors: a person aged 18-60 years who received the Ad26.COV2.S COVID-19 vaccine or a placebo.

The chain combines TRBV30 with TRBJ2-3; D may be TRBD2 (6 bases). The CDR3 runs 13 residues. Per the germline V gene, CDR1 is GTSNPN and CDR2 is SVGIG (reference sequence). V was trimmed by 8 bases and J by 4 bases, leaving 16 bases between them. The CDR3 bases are TGTGCCGCAACAGGAGGGCACGCAGATACGCAGTATTTT. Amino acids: CAATGGHADTQYF.

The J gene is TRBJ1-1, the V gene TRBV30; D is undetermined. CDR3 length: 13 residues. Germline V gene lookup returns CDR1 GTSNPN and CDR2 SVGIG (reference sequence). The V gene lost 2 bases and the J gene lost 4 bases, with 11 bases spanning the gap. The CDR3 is CAWSKTLGTEAFF. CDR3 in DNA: TGTGCCTGGAGTAAGACTTTGGGCACTGAAGCTTTCTTT.

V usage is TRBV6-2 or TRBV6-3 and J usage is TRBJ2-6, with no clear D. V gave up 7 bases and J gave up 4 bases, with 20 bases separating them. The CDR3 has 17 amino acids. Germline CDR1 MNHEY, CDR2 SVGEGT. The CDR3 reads CASNPEVGLVGANVLTF. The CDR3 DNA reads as TGTGCCAGCAACCCAGAAGTGGGGTTGGTGGGGGCCAACGTCCTGACTTTC.

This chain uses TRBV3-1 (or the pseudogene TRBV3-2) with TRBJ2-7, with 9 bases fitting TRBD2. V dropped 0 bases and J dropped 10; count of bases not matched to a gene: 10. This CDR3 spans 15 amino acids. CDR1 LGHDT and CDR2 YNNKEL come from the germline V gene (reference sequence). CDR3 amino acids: CASSQDPAGGLEQYF. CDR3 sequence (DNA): TGTGCCAGCAGCCAAGATCCCGCGGGAGGGCTGGAACAGTACTTC.

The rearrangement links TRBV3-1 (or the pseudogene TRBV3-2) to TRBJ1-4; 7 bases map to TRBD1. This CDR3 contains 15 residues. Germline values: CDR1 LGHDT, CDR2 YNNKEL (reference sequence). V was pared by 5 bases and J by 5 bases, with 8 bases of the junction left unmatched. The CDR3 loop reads CASSNPGQENEKLFF. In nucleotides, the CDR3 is TGTGCCAGCAGCAATCCTGGACAGGAGAATGAAAAACTGTTTTTT.

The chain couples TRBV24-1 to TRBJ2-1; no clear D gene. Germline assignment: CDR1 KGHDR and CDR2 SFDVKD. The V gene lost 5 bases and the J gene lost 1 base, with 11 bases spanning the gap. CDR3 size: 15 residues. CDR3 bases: TGTGCCACCAGTGGATCGGGTAAATCCTACAATGAGCAGTTCTTC. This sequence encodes CATSGSGKSYNEQFF.

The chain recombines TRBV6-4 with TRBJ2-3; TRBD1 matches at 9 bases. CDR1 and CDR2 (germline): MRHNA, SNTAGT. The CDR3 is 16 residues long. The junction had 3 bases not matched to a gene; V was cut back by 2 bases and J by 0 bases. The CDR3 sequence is CASSDTGTGSTDTQYF. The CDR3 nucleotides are TGTGCCAGCAGTGACACCGGGACAGGGAGCACAGATACGCAGTATTTT.

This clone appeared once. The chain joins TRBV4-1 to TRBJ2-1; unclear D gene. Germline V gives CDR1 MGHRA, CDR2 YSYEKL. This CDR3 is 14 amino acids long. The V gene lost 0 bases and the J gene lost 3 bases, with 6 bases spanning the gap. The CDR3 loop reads CASSQDLLYNEQFF. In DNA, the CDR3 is TGCGCCAGCAGCCAAGATCTCCTCTACAATGAGCAGTTCTTC.

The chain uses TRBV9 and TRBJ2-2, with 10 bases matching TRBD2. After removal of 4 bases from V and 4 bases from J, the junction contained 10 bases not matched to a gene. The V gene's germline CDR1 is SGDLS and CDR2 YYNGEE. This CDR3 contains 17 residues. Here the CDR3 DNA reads TGTGCCAGCAGCCGGGGGGTACTAGCGGGGCCCACCGGGGAGCTGTTTTTT. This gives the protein CASSRGVLAGPTGELFF.

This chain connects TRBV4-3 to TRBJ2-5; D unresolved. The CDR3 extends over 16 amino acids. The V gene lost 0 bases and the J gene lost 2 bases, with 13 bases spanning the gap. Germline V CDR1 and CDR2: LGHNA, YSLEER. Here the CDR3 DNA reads TGCGCCAGCAGCCAAGATGTTGGGGTAGAGCAAGAGACCCAGTACTTC. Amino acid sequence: CASSQDVGVEQETQYF.

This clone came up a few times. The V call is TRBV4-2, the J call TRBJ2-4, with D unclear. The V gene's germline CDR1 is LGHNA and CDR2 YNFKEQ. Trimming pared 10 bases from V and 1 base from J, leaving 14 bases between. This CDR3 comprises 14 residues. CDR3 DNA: TGTGCCACTTCTATCAACTCGGCCAAAAACATTCAGTACTTC. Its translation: CATSINSAKNIQYF.

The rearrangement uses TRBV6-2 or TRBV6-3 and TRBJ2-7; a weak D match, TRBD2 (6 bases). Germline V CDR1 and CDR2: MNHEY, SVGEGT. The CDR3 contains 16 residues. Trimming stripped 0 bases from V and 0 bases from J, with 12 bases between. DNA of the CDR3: TGTGCCAGCAGTTACTCGAGGGACTCTAGCTCCTACGAGCAGTACTTC. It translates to CASSYSRDSSSYEQYF.

The CDR3 reads CASSYGGPGELFF. As DNA, the CDR3 is TGTGCCAGCAGTTACGGGGGCCCCGGGGAGCTGTTTTTT. This chain connects TRBV6-2 or TRBV6-3 to TRBJ2-2, with a possible D match to TRBD1 (6 bases). This CDR3 spans 13 amino acids. Trimming pared 2 bases from V and 6 bases from J, leaving 7 bases between. Germline values: CDR1 MNHEY, CDR2 SVGEGT.

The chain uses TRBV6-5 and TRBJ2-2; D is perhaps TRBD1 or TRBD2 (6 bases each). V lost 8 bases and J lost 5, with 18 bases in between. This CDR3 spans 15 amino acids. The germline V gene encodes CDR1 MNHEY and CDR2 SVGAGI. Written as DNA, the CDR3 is TGTGCCAGCTTATTCTTCGGAGGGGGTACCGGGGAGCTGTTTTTT. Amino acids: CASLFFGGGTGELFF.

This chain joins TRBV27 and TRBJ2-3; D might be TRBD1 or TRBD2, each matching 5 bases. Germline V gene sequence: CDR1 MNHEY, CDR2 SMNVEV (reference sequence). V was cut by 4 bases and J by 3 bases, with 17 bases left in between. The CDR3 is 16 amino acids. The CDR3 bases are TGTGCCAGCAGTTACCGGGACCTACGTGGGACAGATACGCAGTATTTT. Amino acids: CASSYRDLRGTDTQYF.

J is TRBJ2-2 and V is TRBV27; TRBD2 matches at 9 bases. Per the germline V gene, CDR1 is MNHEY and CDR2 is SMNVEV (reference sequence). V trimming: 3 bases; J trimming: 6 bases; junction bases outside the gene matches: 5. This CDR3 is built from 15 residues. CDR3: CASSLVSGGPGELFF. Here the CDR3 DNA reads TGTGCCAGCAGTTTGGTTAGCGGGGGCCCCGGGGAGCTGTTTTTT.

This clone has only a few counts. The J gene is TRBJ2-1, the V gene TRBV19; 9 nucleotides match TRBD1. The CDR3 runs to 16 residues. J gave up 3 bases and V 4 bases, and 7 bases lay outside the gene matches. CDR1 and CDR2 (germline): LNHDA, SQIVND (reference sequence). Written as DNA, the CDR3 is TGTGCCAGTAGTAGGACAGGGGCTCCCCTCTACAATGAGCAGTTCTTC. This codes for CASSRTGAPLYNEQFF.

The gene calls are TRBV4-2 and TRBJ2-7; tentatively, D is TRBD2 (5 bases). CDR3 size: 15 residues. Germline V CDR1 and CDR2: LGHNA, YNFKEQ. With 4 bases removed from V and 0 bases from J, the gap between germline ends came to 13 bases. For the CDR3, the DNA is TGTGCCAGCAGCCCCCGGAGCACTAGCTCCTACGAGCAGTACTTC. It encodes CASSPRSTSSYEQYF.

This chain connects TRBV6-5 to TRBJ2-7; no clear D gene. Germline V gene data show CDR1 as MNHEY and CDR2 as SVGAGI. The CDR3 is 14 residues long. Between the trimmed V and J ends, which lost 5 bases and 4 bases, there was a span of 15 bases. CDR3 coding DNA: TGTGCCAGCAGTCCAGACGGGTGGAATTACGAGCAGTACTTC. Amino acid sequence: CASSPDGWNYEQYF.

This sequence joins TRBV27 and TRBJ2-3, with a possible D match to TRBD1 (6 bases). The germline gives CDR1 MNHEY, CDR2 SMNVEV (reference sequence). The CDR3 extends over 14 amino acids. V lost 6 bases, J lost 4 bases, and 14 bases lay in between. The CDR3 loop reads CASSRRAGADTQYF. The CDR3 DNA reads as TGTGCCAGCAGCAGACGAGCAGGGGCAGATACGCAGTATTTT.

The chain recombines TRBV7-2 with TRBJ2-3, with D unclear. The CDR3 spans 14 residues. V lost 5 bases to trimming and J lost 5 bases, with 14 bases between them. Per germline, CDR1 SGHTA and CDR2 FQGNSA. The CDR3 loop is CASSRVPRGDTQYF. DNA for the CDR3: TGTGCCAGCAGCCGGGTTCCCCGCGGAGATACGCAGTATTTT.

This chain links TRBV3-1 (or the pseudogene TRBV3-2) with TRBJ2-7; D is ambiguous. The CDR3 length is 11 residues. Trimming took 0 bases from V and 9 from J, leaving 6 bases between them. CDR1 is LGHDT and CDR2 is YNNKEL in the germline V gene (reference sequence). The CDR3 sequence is CASSQDGGQYF. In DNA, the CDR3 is TGTGCCAGCAGCCAAGACGGCGGGCAGTACTTC.

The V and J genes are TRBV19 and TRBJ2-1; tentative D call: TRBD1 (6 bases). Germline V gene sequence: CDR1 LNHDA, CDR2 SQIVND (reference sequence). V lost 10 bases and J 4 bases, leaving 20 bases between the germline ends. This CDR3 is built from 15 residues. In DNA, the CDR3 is TGTGCCACACTATCTCCGGGACACGGGTACAATGAGCAGTTCTTC. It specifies CATLSPGHGYNEQFF.

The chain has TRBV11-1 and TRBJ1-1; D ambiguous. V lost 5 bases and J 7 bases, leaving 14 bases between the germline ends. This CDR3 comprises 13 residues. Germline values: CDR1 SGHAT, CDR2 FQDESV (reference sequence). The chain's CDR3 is CASSPPDVVEAFF. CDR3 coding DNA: TGTGCCAGCAGCCCACCGGACGTAGTTGAAGCTTTCTTT.

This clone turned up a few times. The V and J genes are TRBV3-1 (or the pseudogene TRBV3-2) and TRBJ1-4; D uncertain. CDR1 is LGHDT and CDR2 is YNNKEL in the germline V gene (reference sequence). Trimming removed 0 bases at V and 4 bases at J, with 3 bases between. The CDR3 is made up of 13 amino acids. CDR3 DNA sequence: TGTGCCAGCAGCCAAGACCTTAATGAAAAACTGTTTTTT. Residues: CASSQDLNEKLFF.

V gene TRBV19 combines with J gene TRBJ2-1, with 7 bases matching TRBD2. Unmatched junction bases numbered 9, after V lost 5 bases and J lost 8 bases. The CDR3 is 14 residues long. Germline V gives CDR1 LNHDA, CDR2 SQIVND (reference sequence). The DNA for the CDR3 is TGTGCCAGTAGTCCCCGCTGGGGAGGGGATGAGCAGTTCTTC. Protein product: CASSPRWGGDEQFF. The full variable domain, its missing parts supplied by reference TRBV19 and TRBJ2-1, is DGGITQSPKYLFRKEGQNVTLSCEQNLNHDAMYWYRQDPGQGLRLIYYSQIVNDFQKGDIAEGYSVSREKKESFPLTVTSAQKNPTAFYLCASSPRWGGDEQFFGPGTRLTVL.